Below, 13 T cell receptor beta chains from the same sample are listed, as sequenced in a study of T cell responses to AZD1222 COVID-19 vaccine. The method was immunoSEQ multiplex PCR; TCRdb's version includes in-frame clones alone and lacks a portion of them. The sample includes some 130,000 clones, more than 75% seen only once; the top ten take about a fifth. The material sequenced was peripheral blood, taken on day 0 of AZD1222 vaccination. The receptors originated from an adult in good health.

The CDR3 loop reads CASSGEPGGSYEQYF. The CDR3 DNA sequence: TGTGCCAGCAGCGGGGAACCAGGGGGCTCCTACGAGCAGTACTTC. This chain joins TRBV9 and TRBJ2-7, with 7 bases fitting TRBD1. After removal of 3 bases from V and 0 bases from J, the junction contained 6 bases not matched to a gene. Germline lookup yields CDR1 SGDLS and CDR2 YYNGEE. The CDR3 is 15 amino acids.

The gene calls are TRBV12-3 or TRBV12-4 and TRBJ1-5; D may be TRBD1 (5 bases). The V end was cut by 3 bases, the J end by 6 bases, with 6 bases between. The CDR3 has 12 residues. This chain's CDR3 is CASSFRGQPQHF. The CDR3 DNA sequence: TGTGCCAGCAGTTTTAGGGGTCAGCCCCAGCATTTT.

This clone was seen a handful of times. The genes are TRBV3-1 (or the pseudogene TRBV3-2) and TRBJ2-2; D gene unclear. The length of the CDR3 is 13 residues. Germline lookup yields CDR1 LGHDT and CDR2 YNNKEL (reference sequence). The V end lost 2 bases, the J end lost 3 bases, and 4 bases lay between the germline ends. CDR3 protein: CASSQTDTGELFF. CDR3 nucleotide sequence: TGTGCCAGCAGCCAAACAGACACCGGGGAGCTGTTTTTT.

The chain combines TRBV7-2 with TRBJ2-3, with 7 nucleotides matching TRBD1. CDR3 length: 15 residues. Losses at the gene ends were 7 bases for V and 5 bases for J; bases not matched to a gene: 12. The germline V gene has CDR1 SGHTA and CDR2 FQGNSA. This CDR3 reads CASTIQGTYGDTQYF. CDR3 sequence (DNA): TGTGCCAGCACAATACAGGGGACGTATGGAGATACGCAGTATTTT.

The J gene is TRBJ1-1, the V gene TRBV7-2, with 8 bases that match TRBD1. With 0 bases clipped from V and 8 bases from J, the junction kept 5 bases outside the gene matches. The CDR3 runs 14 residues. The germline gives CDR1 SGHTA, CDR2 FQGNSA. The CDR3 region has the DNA TGTGCCAGCAGCTTAGCGGGGACAGGAACCGAAGCTTTCTTT. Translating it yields CASSLAGTGTEAFF.

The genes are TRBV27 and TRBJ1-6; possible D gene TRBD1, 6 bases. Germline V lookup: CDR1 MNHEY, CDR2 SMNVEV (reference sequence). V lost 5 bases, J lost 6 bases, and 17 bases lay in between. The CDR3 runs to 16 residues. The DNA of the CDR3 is TGTGCCAGCAGTCCATCTAACAGGGTGCGTAATTCACCCCTCCACTTT. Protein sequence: CASSPSNRVRNSPLHF.

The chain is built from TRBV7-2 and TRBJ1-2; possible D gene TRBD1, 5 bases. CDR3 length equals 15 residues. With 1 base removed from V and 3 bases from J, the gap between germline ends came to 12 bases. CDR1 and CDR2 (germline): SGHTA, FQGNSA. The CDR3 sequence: CASSLGQGEYYGYTF. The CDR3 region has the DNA TGTGCCAGCAGCTTAGGGCAGGGTGAATACTATGGCTACACCTTC.

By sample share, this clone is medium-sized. CDR3: CASSLPHRLGQAAPEAFF. In DNA form, the CDR3 reads TGTGCCAGCAGCTTACCACACCGCCTCGGACAGGCAGCCCCGGAAGCTTTCTTT. The gene calls are TRBV7-9 and TRBJ1-1, with 7 bases that match TRBD1. The CDR3 has 18 amino acids. In germline, CDR1 is SEHNR, CDR2 FQNEAQ (reference sequence). V trimming: 2 bases; J trimming: 8 bases; junction bases outside the gene matches: 20.

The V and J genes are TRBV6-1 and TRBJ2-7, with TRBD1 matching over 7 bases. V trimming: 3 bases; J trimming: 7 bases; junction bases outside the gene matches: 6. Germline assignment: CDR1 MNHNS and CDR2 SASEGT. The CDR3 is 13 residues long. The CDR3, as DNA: TGTGCCAGCAGTGATTCGGGACAGCGGGAGCAGTACTTC. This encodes CASSDSGQREQYF.

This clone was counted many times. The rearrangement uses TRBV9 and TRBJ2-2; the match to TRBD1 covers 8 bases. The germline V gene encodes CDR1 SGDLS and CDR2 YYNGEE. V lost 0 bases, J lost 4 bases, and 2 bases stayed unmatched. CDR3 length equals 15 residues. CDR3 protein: CASSVETGGTGELFF. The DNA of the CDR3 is TGTGCCAGCAGCGTAGAAACAGGGGGCACCGGGGAGCTGTTTTTT.

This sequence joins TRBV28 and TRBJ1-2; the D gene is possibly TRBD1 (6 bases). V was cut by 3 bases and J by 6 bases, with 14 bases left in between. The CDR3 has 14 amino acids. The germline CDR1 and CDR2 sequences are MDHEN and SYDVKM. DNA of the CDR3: TGTGCCAGCAGTTTGAGGGGGAAGCTCGATGGCTACACCTTC. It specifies CASSLRGKLDGYTF.

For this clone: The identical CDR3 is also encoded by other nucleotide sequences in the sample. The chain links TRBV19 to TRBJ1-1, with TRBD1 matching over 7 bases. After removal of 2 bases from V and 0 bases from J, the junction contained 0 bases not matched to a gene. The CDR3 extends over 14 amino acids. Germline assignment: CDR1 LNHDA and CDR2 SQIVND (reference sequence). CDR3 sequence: CASSITGVNTEAFF. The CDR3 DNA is TGTGCCAGTAGTATAACAGGGGTGAACACTGAAGCTTTCTTT.

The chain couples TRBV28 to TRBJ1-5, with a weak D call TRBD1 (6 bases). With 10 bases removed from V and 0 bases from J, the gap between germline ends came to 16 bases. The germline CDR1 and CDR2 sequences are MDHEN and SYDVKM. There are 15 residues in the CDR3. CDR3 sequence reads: CAIGAGEYSNQPQHF. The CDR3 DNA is TGTGCCATTGGGGCAGGGGAATATAGCAATCAGCCCCAGCATTTT.